This T cell receptor beta chain was identified in a study of cytomegalovirus exposure and HLA in healthy donors. Germline trimming cut 5 bases from V and 5 bases from J; bases unmatched to any gene: 15. There are 15 residues in the CDR3. Germline V gene lookup returns CDR1 GTSNPN and CDR2 SVGIG (reference sequence). 60 Vbeta and 13 Jbeta primers were used in PCR. The repertoire was sequenced with immunoSEQ multiplex PCR; TCRdb's copy has only in-frame clones and lacks some. Among about 200,000 clones, approximately 80% were seen once, and the ten largest hold approximately 1.5%. The chain has TRBV30 and TRBJ2-7, with TRBD2 matching over 7 bases. This sequence was found in a woman younger than 30 in good health and CMV-seronegative. The specimen sequenced was PBMCs. In DNA, the CDR3 is TGTGCCTGGGTTCGGGGGGATGTTCTGTACGACGAGCAGTACTTC. Encoded protein: CAWVRGDVLYDEQYF.